This T cell receptor (beta chain) was recorded in a study of OX40 agonist ivuxolimab in advanced cancers. Losses at the gene ends were 4 bases for V and 4 bases for J; bases not matched to a gene: 2. The germline V gene has CDR1 SEHNR and CDR2 FQNEAQ (reference sequence). This CDR3 has 15 amino acids. TCRdb's copy holds only in-frame clones and misses some; the assay was immunoSEQ multiplex PCR. There are tens of thousands of clones in the sample; around 90% occur only once, and around 10% lies in the top ten. Regarding this clone: Its antigen is as yet unknown.

Exclusion of a patient followed from autoimmune disease history or systemic immunosuppression. Study outcomes and limitations: Among expanded peripheral T cells, antigen specificity went undetermined. Some nonresponders likewise displayed low normalized T-cell clonal expansion.

The TCR comes from an adult with an advanced solid tumor such as melanoma, head and neck, liver or kidney cancer. J is TRBJ2-1 and V is TRBV7-9; TRBD2 agrees at 12 bases. The source material was CD4+ or CD8+ T cells sorted from blood, sampled in a trial of the OX40 agonist ivuxolimab. CDR3 in DNA: TGTGCCAGCAGCTGGACTAGCGGGACTTACAATGAGCAGTTCTTC. Its translation is CASSWTSGTYNEQFF. The whole variable domain, remainder taken from reference TRBV7-9 and TRBJ2-1, is DTGVSQNPRHKITKRGQNVTFRCDPISEHNRLYWYRQTLGQGPEFLTYFQNEAQLEKSRLLSDRFSAERPKGSFSTLEIQRTEQGDSAMYLCASSWTSGTYNEQFFGPGTRLTVL.